The source of this T cell receptor beta chain is a study of cytomegalovirus exposure and HLA in healthy donors. The study, taken as a whole, reports: TRBV6-2, TRBV6-3 and some other V segments were excluded as indistinguishable. In terms of immune exposure information, only CMV serostatus was available. TCR beta V- and J-gene trimming was later associated with a missense DCLRE1C variant.

CDR3 size: 15 residues. Germline V gene lookup returns CDR1 SGDLS and CDR2 YYNGEE. V was clipped by 3 bases and J by 9 bases; unmatched bases: 9. Note on this clone: Its target is not known.

60 Vbeta and 13 Jbeta primers were used in PCR. Assay used: immunoSEQ multiplex PCR; TCRdb lists only in-frame clones, some missing. This table has 140,000 or so clones, approximately 91% appearing once. Sequencing was done on a sample of PBMCs. The chain has TRBV9 and TRBJ2-1; 10 bases map to TRBD2. The TCR comes from a middle-aged woman in good health and CMV-seronegative. The CDR3, as DNA: TGTGCCAGCAGCGAACGTAGCGGGAGGCAAGGTGAGCAGTTCTTC. Translating it yields CASSERSGRQGEQFF.